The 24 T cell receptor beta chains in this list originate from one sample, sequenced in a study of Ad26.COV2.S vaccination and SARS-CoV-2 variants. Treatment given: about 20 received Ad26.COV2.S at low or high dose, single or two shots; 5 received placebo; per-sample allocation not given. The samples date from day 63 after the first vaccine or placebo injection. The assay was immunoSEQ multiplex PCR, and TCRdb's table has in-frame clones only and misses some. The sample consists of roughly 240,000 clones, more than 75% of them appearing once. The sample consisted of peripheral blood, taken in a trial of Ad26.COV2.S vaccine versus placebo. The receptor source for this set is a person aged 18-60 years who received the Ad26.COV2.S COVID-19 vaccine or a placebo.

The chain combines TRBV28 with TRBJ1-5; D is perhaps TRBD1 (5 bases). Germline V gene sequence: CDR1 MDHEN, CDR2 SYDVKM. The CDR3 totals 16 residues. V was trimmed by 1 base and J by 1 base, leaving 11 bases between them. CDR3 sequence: CASSLYTRVSNQPQHF. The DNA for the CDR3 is TGTGCCAGCAGTTTATATACCAGGGTGAGCAATCAGCCCCAGCATTTT. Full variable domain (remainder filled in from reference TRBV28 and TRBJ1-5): DVKVTQSSRYLVKRTGEKVFLECVQDMDHENMFWYRQDPGLGLRLIYFSYDVKMKEKGDIPEGYSVSREKKERFSLILESASTNQTSMYLCASSLYTRVSNQPQHFGDGTRLSIL.

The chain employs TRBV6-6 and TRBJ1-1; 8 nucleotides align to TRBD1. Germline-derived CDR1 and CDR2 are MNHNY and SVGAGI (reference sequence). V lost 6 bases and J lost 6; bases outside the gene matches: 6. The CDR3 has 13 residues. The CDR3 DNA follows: TGTGCCAGCAGGCCCCGACAGGGGCCTGAAGCTTTCTTT. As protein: CASRPRQGPEAFF.

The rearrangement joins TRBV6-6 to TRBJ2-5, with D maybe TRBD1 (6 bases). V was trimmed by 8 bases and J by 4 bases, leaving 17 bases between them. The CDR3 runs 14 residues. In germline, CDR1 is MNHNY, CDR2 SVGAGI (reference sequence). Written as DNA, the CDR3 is TGTGCCAGCCACCACAGGGCGCCCCGAGAGACCCAGTACTTC. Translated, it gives CASHHRAPRETQYF.

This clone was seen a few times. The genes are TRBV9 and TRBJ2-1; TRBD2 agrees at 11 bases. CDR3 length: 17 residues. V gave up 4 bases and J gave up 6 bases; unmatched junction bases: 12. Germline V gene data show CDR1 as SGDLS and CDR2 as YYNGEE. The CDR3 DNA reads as TGTGCCAGCAGCCCCGGGACTAGCGGAACAAGGGTCAATGAGCAGTTCTTC. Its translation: CASSPGTSGTRVNEQFF.

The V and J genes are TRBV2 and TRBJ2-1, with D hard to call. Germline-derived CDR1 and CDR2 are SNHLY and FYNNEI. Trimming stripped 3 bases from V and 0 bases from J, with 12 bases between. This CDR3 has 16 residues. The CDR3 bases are TGTGCCAGCAGTGATGGCGGACCGAGCTCCTACAATGAGCAGTTCTTC. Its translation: CASSDGGPSSYNEQFF.

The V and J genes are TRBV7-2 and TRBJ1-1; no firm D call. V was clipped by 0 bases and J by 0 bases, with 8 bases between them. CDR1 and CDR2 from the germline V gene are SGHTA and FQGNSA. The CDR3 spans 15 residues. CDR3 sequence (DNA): TGTGCCAGCAGCTTAGCGTGGCAGGTGAACACTGAAGCTTTCTTT. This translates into CASSLAWQVNTEAFF.

The CDR3 region has the DNA TGTGCCAGTAGTCCCCCTGCCGGGTCGATCGGGGAGCTGTTTTTT. Translation: CASSPPAGSIGELFF. The chain joins TRBV19 to TRBJ2-2; D gene unclear. Germline V CDR1 and CDR2: LNHDA, SQIVND (reference sequence). The CDR3 loop spans 15 amino acids. V shed 5 bases and J shed 7 bases, with 17 bases lying between them. Using reference TRBV19 and TRBJ2-2 for the parts outside the CDR3, the full variable domain is DGGITQSPKYLFRKEGQNVTLSCEQNLNHDAMYWYRQDPGQGLRLIYYSQIVNDFQKGDIAEGYSVSREKKESFPLTVTSAQKNPTAFYLCASSPPAGSIGELFFGEGSRLTVL.

The CDR3 bases are TGTGCCAGCAGCGTAGGGGGGTCTAATGAAAAACTGTTTTTT. Protein: CASSVGGSNEKLFF. The J gene is TRBJ1-4, the V gene TRBV9, with D possibly TRBD1 on 5 matching bases. The CDR3 is made up of 14 amino acids. Per germline, CDR1 SGDLS and CDR2 YYNGEE. Trimming left V 0 bases short and J 3 bases short, with 6 bases between.

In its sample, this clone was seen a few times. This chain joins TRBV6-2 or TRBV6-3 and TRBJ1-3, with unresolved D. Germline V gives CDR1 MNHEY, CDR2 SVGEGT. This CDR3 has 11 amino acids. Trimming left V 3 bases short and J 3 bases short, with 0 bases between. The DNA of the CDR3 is TGTGCCAGCAGTTATGGAAACACCATATATTTT. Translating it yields CASSYGNTIYF.

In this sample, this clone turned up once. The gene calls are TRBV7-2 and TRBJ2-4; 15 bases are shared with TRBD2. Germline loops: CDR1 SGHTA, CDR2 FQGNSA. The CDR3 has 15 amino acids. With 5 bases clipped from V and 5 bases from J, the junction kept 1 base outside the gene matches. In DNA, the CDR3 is TGTGCCAGCAGCGGACTAGCGGGGGGGCAAAACATTCAGTACTTC. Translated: CASSGLAGGQNIQYF. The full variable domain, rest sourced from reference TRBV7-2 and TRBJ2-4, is GAGVSQSPSNKVTEKGKDVELRCDPISGHTALYWYRQSLGQGLEFLIYFQGNSAPDKSGLPSDRFSAERTGGSVSTLTIQRTQQEDSAVYLCASSGLAGGQNIQYFGAGTRLSVL.

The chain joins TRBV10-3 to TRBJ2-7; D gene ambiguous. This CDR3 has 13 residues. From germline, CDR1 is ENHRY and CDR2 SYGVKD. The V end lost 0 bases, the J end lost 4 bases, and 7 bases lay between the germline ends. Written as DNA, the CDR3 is TGTGCCATCAGTGAGTCAGGGCTTTACGAGCAGTACTTC. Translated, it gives CAISESGLYEQYF.

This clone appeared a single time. The DNA of the CDR3 is TGTGCCAGTAGTATCTTGGGACCCCCACAGCCCCAGCATTTT. It translates to CASSILGPPQPQHF. This chain joins TRBV19 and TRBJ1-5; maybe TRBD1 (5 bases). The CDR3 is 14 residues long. Per the germline V gene, CDR1 is LNHDA and CDR2 is SQIVND (reference sequence). Trimming took off 3 bases at V and 7 bases at J, with 13 bases between the two ends.

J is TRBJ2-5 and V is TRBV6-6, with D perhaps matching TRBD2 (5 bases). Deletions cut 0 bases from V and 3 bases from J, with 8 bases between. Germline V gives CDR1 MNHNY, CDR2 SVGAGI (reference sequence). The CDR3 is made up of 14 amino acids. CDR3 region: CASSYSAAEETQYF. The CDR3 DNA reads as TGTGCCAGCAGTTACTCCGCAGCGGAAGAGACCCAGTACTTC.

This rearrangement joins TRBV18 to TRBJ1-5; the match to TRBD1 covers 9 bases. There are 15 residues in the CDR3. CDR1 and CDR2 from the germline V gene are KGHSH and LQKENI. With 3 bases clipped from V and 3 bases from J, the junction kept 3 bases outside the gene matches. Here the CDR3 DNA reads TGTGCCAGCTCACCGACAGGGGGTGCCAATCAGCCCCAGCATTTT. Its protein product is CASSPTGGANQPQHF.

The CDR3 loop is CAWSEGTEGGQYF. The CDR3, as DNA: TGTGCCTGGAGTGAGGGGACAGAGGGAGGGCAGTACTTC. This chain links TRBV30 with TRBJ2-7; a weak D match, TRBD1 (7 bases). Germline-derived CDR1 and CDR2 are GTSNPN and SVGIG (reference sequence). The ends were cut back, 1 base at V and 9 bases at J, with 16 bases in the middle. The CDR3 runs 13 residues.

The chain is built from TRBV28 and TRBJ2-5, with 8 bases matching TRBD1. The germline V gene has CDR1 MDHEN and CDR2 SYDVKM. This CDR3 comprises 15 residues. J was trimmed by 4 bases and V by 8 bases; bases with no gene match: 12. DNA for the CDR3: TGTGCCAGCTCTATCCCCCGACAGGGGAGAGAGACCCAGTACTTC. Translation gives CASSIPRQGRETQYF. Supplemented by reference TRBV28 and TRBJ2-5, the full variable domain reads DVKVTQSSRYLVKRTGEKVFLECVQDMDHENMFWYRQDPGLGLRLIYFSYDVKMKEKGDIPEGYSVSREKKERFSLILESASTNQTSMYLCASSIPRQGRETQYFGPGTRLLVL.

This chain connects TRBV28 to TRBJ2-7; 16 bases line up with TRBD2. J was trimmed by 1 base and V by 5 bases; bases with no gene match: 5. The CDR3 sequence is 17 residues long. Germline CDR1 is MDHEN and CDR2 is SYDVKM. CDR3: CASSAGLAGGESYEQYF. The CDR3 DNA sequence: TGTGCCAGCAGTGCGGGACTAGCGGGAGGGGAATCCTACGAGCAGTACTTC.

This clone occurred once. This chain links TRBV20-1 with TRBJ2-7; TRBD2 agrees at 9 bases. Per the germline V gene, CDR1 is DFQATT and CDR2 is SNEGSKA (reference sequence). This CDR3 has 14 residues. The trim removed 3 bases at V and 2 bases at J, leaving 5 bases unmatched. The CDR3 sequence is CSASSRTSAYEQYF. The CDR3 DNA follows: TGCAGTGCTAGTTCGCGGACTAGCGCCTACGAGCAGTACTTC.

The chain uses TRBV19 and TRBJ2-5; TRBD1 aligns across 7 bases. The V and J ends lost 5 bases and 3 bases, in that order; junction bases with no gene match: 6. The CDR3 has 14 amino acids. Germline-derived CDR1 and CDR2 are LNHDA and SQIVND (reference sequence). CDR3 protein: CASSLPGTEETQYF. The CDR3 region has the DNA TGTGCCAGTAGTCTGCCAGGGACAGAAGAGACCCAGTACTTC.

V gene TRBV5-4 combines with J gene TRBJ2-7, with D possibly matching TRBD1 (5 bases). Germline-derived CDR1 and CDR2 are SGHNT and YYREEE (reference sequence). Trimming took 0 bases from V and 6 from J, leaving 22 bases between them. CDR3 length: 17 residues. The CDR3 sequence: CASSLDKAGRLGLEQYF. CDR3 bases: TGTGCCAGCAGCTTGGATAAGGCAGGCCGATTGGGGCTCGAGCAGTACTTC. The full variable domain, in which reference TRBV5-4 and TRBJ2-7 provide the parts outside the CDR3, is ETGVTQSPTHLIKTRGQQVTLRCSSQSGHNTVSWYQQALGQGPQFIFQYYREEENGRGNFPPRFSGLQFPNYSSELNVNALELDDSALYLCASSLDKAGRLGLEQYFGPGTRLTVT.

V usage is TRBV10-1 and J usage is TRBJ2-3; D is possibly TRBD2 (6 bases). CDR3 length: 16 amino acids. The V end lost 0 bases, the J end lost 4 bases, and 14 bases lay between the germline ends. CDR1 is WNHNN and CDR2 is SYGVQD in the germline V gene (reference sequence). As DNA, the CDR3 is TGCGCCAGCAGTGAGTCGAAACTAGCAGGCGCAGATACGCAGTATTTT. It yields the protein CASSESKLAGADTQYF.

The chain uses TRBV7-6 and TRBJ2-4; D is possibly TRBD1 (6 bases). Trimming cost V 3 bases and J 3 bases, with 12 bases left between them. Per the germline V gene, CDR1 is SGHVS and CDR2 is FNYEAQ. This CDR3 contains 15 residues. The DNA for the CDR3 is TGTGCCAGCAGCTTGGAACAGGGTCTCAAAAACATTCAGTACTTC. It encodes CASSLEQGLKNIQYF. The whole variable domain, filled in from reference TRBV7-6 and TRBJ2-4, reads GAGVSQSPRYKVTKRGQDVALRCDPISGHVSLYWYRQALGQGPEFLTYFNYEAQQDKSGLPNDRFSAERPEGSISTLTIQRTEQRDSAMYRCASSLEQGLKNIQYFGAGTRLSVL.

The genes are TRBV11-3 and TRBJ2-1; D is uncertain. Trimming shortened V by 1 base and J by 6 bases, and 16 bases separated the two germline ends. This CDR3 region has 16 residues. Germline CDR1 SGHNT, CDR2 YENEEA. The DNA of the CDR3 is TGTGCCAGCAGCTTAGCATCCGGGTCCGGCCCCAATGAGCAGTTCTTC. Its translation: CASSLASGSGPNEQFF.

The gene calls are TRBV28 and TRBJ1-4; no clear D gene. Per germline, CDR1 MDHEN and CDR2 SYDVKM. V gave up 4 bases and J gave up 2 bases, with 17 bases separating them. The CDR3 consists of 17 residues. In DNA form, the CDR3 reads TGTGCCAGCAGTTCTCTATGGGGTTCGGCGACTAATGAAAAACTGTTTTTT. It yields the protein CASSSLWGSATNEKLFF.